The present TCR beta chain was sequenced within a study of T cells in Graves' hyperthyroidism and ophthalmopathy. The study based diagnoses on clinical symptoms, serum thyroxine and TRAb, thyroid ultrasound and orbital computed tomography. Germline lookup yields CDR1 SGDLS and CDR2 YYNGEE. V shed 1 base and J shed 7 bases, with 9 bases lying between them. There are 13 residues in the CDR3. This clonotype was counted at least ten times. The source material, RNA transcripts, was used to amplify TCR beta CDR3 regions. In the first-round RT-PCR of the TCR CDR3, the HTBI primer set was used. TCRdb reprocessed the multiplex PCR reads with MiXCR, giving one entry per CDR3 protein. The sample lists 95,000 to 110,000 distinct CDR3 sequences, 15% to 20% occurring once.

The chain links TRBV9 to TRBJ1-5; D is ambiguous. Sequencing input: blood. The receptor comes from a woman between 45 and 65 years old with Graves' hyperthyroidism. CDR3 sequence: CASSVSPGQPQHF. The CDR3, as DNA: TGTGCCAGCAGCGTATCCCCGGGCCAGCCCCAGCATTTT.